The 10 T cell receptor beta chains below all came from one sample that was sequenced in a study of radiotherapy plus CTLA-4 blockade in lung cancer. The table came from immunoSEQ multiplex PCR; TCRdb's copy has only in-frame clones and leaves some out. The data hold about 46,000 clones, with roughly three quarters observed a single time. The sequences come from peripheral blood, collected from a patient treated with radiotherapy plus ipilimumab. The receptors shown here come from a human donor with non-small cell lung cancer who had a complete response to radiotherapy plus ipilimumab.

The chain has TRBV4-3 and TRBJ2-3, with 7 bases identical to TRBD2. Losses at the gene ends were 8 bases for V and 6 bases for J; bases not matched to a gene: 11. In germline, CDR1 is LGHNA, CDR2 YSLEER. The CDR3 extends over 14 amino acids. CDR3 sequence: CASGPGGGKDTQYF. The CDR3 nucleotides read TGCGCCAGCGGGCCTGGGGGGGGTAAGGATACGCAGTATTTT.

The chain recombines TRBV7-2 with TRBJ1-4, with D hard to call. The CDR3 is 16 residues long. Trimming pared 1 base from V and 5 bases from J, leaving 14 bases between. Germline CDR1 reads SGHTA; CDR2 reads FQGNSA. The DNA for the CDR3 is TGTGCCAGCAGCTTAGAGACGCCCGGAGGAAATGAAAAACTGTTTTTT. This codes for CASSLETPGGNEKLFF.

This clone has only a few counts. The CDR3 DNA follows: TGTGCCAGCAGCTTATCTGATTGGCTAGCGGGAACTCAAGCGCAGTATTTT. This sequence encodes CASSLSDWLAGTQAQYF. The chain employs TRBV11-3 and TRBJ2-3; 9 nucleotides align to TRBD2. V gave up 2 bases and J gave up 10 bases; unmatched junction bases: 16. This CDR3 is built from 17 residues. Per the germline V gene, CDR1 is SGHNT and CDR2 is YENEEA.

The chain joins TRBV5-1 to TRBJ2-7, with D maybe TRBD2 (5 bases). There are 14 residues in the CDR3. The V end lost 0 bases, the J end lost 4 bases, and 11 bases lay between the germline ends. Germline V CDR1 and CDR2: SGHRS, YFSETQ. CDR3 in DNA: TGCGCCAGCAGCTTGGCCGGAGGTGATTACGAGCAGTACGTC. Its translation is CASSLAGGDYEQYV.

The chain employs TRBV7-2 and TRBJ2-1; D may be TRBD2 (6 bases). Germline-derived CDR1 and CDR2 are SGHTA and FQGNSA. The CDR3 length is 15 residues. V was pared by 6 bases and J by 6 bases, with 18 bases between. This chain's CDR3 is CASSFRLTSTNEQFF. The CDR3 coding sequence is TGTGCCAGCAGTTTTCGATTGACTAGTACCAATGAGCAGTTCTTC.

This chain joins TRBV5-1 and TRBJ1-1; D call uncertain. This CDR3 is built from 14 residues. Looked up from germline, CDR1 is SGHRS and CDR2 is YFSETQ. The V end was cut by 0 bases, the J end by 1 base, with 7 bases between. CDR3 DNA: TGCGCCAGCAGCTTGGTCTACGGGAACACTGAAGCTTTCTTT. This encodes CASSLVYGNTEAFF.

The V call is TRBV6-4, the J call TRBJ1-1, with 7 bases fitting TRBD1. Germline V gene data show CDR1 as MRHNA and CDR2 as SNTAGT. The CDR3 length is 13 residues. The V and J ends lost 5 bases and 8 bases, in that order; junction bases with no gene match: 8. The CDR3 DNA is TGTGCCAGCAGTTTCACAGGGGTCGGCGAAGCTTTCTTT. Translation gives CASSFTGVGEAFF.

The chain recombines TRBV5-4 with TRBJ2-5; 7 bases agree with TRBD1. J gave up 5 bases and V 2 bases, and 0 bases lay outside the gene matches. Germline V gene lookup returns CDR1 SGHNT and CDR2 YYREEE (reference sequence). The CDR3 length is 12 residues. CDR3 sequence (DNA): TGTGCCAGCAGCTTACAGGGGGAGACCCAGTACTTC. It specifies CASSLQGETQYF. The variable domain in full, completed from reference TRBV5-4 and TRBJ2-5, reads ETGVTQSPTHLIKTRGQQVTLRCSSQSGHNTVSWYQQALGQGPQFIFQYYREEENGRGNFPPRFSGLQFPNYSSELNVNALELDDSALYLCASSLQGETQYFGPGTRLLVL.

The V and J genes are TRBV5-1 and TRBJ2-3; D might be TRBD1 (5 bases). The CDR3 has 15 residues. The germline V gene has CDR1 SGHRS and CDR2 YFSETQ. The V end was cut by 2 bases, the J end by 5 bases, with 15 bases between. CDR3 coding DNA: TGCGCCAGCAGCTTTCAGGGTTCTACCGGAGATACGCAGTATTTT. Its translation is CASSFQGSTGDTQYF.

V usage is TRBV19 and J usage is TRBJ2-3; D perhaps matches TRBD2 (5 bases). The CDR3 length is 14 residues. Germline V lookup: CDR1 LNHDA, CDR2 SQIVND (reference sequence). V was clipped by 4 bases and J by 4 bases, with 12 bases between them. The CDR3 DNA is TGTGCCAGTAGTAGACTATACCAAGCAGATACGCAGTATTTT. Protein sequence: CASSRLYQADTQYF.